This TCR beta chain came from a study of T-cell reconstitution after alpha-beta-depleted transplantation in children. A library of TCRbeta sequences, prepared with unique molecular identifiers, was generated. MiXCR was run by TCRdb on the PCR reads, yielding one entry per CDR3 protein. The sample yields more than 450,000 distinct CDR3 sequences, around 18% seen once. This clonotype was seen a few times. The sequencing used PBMCs from the stem cell graft donor, collected from the stem cell graft. The TCR comes from a human donor who donated a stem cell graft to a child with acute lymphoblastic leukemia.

The CDR3: CASSTRSGGEEQYF. CDR3 nucleotide sequence: TGCGCCAGCAGCACACGCTCGGGAGGTGAGGAGCAGTACTTC. J is TRBJ2-7 and V is TRBV5-1, with TRBD2 matching 7 bases. Germline CDR1 reads SGHRS; CDR2 reads YFSETQ. V was clipped by 4 bases and J by 7 bases; unmatched bases: 11. CDR3 size: 14 residues.